This TCR beta chain was identified during a study of blood T cell repertoires in COVID-19. Study overall: Acute-phase and convalescent COVID-19 samples originated in the United States, Italy and Spain.

A remark on this clone: Other DNA variants within this sample encode the same CDR3.

Original processing notes: Reference gene primers were amplified, and this amplification served to estimate nucleated cell counts. Measured with immunoSEQ multiplex PCR; TCRdb has only the in-frame clones, and not every one. The V and J calls and clone size were taken over from that table, and D and trimming were inferred from the DNA. This table holds a few hundred thousand clones, 70% to 90% found once. The sample taken for sequencing was PBMCs or T cells enriched from blood (not recorded which). The sequence derives from a man under 40 who had recovered from COVID-19.

The CDR3 loop is CASSPGGETQYF. In nucleotides, the CDR3 is TGTGCCAGCAGCCCCGGCGGCGAGACCCAGTACTTC. This sequence joins TRBV9 and TRBJ2-5, with unresolved D. Deletions cut 4 bases from V and 5 bases from J, with 9 bases between. Germline CDR1 is SGDLS and CDR2 is YYNGEE. The CDR3 covers 12 residues.